A single sample gave rise to the 20 T cell receptor beta chains below, sequenced in a study of control samples from healthy donors and cancer patients. Some clones are missing from TCRdb's copy, which holds only in-frame ones; the method was immunoSEQ multiplex PCR. In the table there are about 95,000 clones, 88% of which are singletons. The sequenced sample consisted of blood. These receptors were taken from a woman aged 65 to 85 in good health.

The chain combines TRBV12-3 or TRBV12-4 with TRBJ1-2; D gene ambiguous. Trimming left V 4 bases short and J 5 bases short, with 5 bases between. CDR3 length: 11 residues. The CDR3 reads CASSWGYGYTF. In DNA form, the CDR3 reads TGTGCCAGCAGTTGGGGATATGGCTACACCTTC.

V and J are TRBV19 and TRBJ2-1; 7 nucleotides align to TRBD1. The V gene's germline CDR1 is LNHDA and CDR2 SQIVND (reference sequence). The CDR3 consists of 14 residues. V gave up 1 base and J gave up 10 bases; unmatched junction bases: 7. The CDR3 spells CASSIGGTAKEQFF. CDR3 DNA: TGTGCCAGTAGTATAGGAGGGACAGCAAAGGAGCAGTTCTTC.

In its sample, this clone was seen once. The chain carries TRBV11-2 and TRBJ1-3; D not resolved. Germline loops: CDR1 SGHAT, CDR2 FQNNGV. The CDR3 covers 15 residues. V was pared by 4 bases and J by 0 bases, with 10 bases between. Here the CDR3 reads CASSSAANSGNTIYF. For the CDR3, the DNA is TGTGCCAGCAGCTCCGCCGCAAACTCTGGAAACACCATATATTTT.

This clone has just a few counts. The chain carries TRBV29-1 and TRBJ1-2; D unresolved. V lost 6 bases, J lost 7 bases, and 18 bases lay in between. This CDR3 has 13 amino acids. CDR1 SQVTM and CDR2 ANQGSEA come from the germline V gene. CDR3 region: CSVGDRSGGGYTF. The DNA of the CDR3 is TGCAGCGTCGGGGATAGATCGGGAGGTGGCTACACCTTC.

This chain connects TRBV9 to TRBJ1-1; the D is unclear. Looked up from germline, CDR1 is SGDLS and CDR2 is YYNGEE. This CDR3 has 14 amino acids. Trimming took 0 bases from V and 5 from J, leaving 11 bases between them. CDR3 in amino acids: CASSVGWVGTEAFF. For the CDR3, the DNA is TGTGCCAGCAGCGTAGGTTGGGTAGGGACTGAAGCTTTCTTT.

The chain links TRBV5-6 to TRBJ2-1; 8 bases align to TRBD2. Germline CDR1 is SGHDT and CDR2 is YYEEEE. CDR3 length: 15 amino acids. Trimming removed 0 bases from V and 5 bases from J; junction bases left unmatched: 4. Here the CDR3 reads CASSLGTSRDNEQFF. The CDR3 DNA is TGTGCCAGCAGCTTGGGGACTAGCAGGGACAATGAGCAGTTCTTC. The variable domain in full, completed from reference TRBV5-6 and TRBJ2-1, reads DAGVTQSPTHLIKTRGQQVTLRCSPKSGHDTVSWYQQALGQGPQFIFQYYEEEERQRGNFPDRFSGHQFPNYSSELNVNALLLGDSALYLCASSLGTSRDNEQFFGPGTRLTVL.

V gene TRBV7-9 combines with J gene TRBJ1-1; the D is unclear. The CDR3 loop spans 14 amino acids. Per germline, CDR1 SEHNR and CDR2 FQNEAQ (reference sequence). V was pared by 1 base and J by 5 bases, with 11 bases between. As DNA, the CDR3 is TGTGCCAGCAGCTTAGGGGCAGGAAGGACTGAAGCTTTCTTT. Amino acids: CASSLGAGRTEAFF.

This clone appeared once. The rearrangement joins TRBV5-4 to TRBJ2-1, with D perhaps matching TRBD2 (5 bases). In germline, CDR1 is SGHNT, CDR2 YYREEE (reference sequence). CDR3 length equals 12 residues. Trimming removed 3 bases from V and 7 bases from J, with 8 bases in between. The CDR3, as DNA: TGTGCCAGCAGCTCGGACTGGAATGAGCAGTTCTTC. This gives the protein CASSSDWNEQFF.

This chain uses TRBV25-1 with TRBJ1-2; 7 bases match TRBD1. Germline V lookup: CDR1 MGHDK, CDR2 SYGVNS. V trimming: 2 bases; J trimming: 7 bases; junction bases outside the gene matches: 4. The CDR3 extends over 13 amino acids. CDR3 DNA: TGTGCCAGCAGTGAACACAGGGGTGGTGGCTACACCTTC. Translated, it gives CASSEHRGGGYTF.

This sequence joins TRBV2 and TRBJ1-5; no firm D call. Trimming left V 3 bases short and J 9 bases short, with 3 bases between. Germline CDR1 reads SNHLY; CDR2 reads FYNNEI. The CDR3 contains 10 residues. In DNA, the CDR3 is TGTGCCAGCAGTGAGGGGCCCCAGCATTTT. Translation: CASSEGPQHF.

The chain couples TRBV5-1 to TRBJ2-7; 10 bases are a match to TRBD1. This CDR3 is built from 15 residues. The trim removed 4 bases at V and 3 bases at J, leaving 7 bases unmatched. The germline V gene encodes CDR1 SGHRS and CDR2 YFSETQ. In nucleotides, the CDR3 is TGCGCCAGCAGCGACTCCGGGACAGGGGACTACGAGCAGTACTTC. Its translation: CASSDSGTGDYEQYF.

The J gene is TRBJ1-1, the V gene TRBV5-1; D gene uncertain. Trimming pared 0 bases from V and 0 bases from J, leaving 12 bases between. This CDR3 spans 16 amino acids. Germline CDR1 is SGHRS and CDR2 is YFSETQ. This CDR3 is CASSLDPAGMNTEAFF. The CDR3 nucleotides are TGCGCCAGCAGCTTGGACCCCGCCGGCATGAACACTGAAGCTTTCTTT.

J is TRBJ1-2 and V is TRBV5-4; possible D gene TRBD1, 5 bases. V lost 7 bases and J lost 4, with 14 bases in between. Germline CDR1 and CDR2: SGHNT and YYREEE (reference sequence). This CDR3 region has 13 residues. The CDR3 DNA follows: TGTGCCAGCGAGGGTCCCCAGGGCTATGGCTACACCTTC. This translates into CASEGPQGYGYTF.

This sequence joins TRBV5-6 and TRBJ2-7; 7 bases match TRBD1. Trimming cost V 4 bases and J 3 bases; bases outside gene matches: 13. The length of the CDR3 is 16 residues. Germline lookup yields CDR1 SGHDT and CDR2 YYEEEE. The CDR3 region has the DNA TGTGCCAGCAGCGGGGGACAGCCTAGCCTCCTCTACGAGCAGTACTTC. This sequence encodes CASSGGQPSLLYEQYF.

J is TRBJ1-5 and V is TRBV27; TRBD1 agrees at 7 bases. The germline V gene has CDR1 MNHEY and CDR2 SMNVEV (reference sequence). Losses at the gene ends were 8 bases for V and 11 bases for J; bases not matched to a gene: 6. This CDR3 spans 11 amino acids. For the CDR3, the DNA is TGTGCCAGCTCCTCCGGGACAGCCCAGCATTTT. Its translation is CASSSGTAQHF.

The V gene is TRBV5-1, the J gene TRBJ1-1, with D hard to call. V lost 0 bases, J lost 5 bases, and 8 bases lay in between. Germline CDR1 and CDR2: SGHRS and YFSETQ. This CDR3 comprises 13 residues. CDR3 region: CASSLARETEAFF. CDR3 bases: TGCGCCAGCAGCTTGGCCCGTGAGACTGAAGCTTTCTTT. Supplemented by reference TRBV5-1 and TRBJ1-1, the full variable domain reads KAGVTQTPRYLIKTRGQQVTLSCSPISGHRSVSWYQQTPGQGLQFLFEYFSETQRNKGNFPGRFSGRQFSNSRSEMNVSTLELGDSALYLCASSLARETEAFFGQGTRLTVV.

The rearrangement uses TRBV5-1 and TRBJ2-7; D uncertain. The CDR3 runs to 12 residues. Germline V gene sequence: CDR1 SGHRS, CDR2 YFSETQ. Trimming cost V 0 bases and J 6 bases, with 7 bases left between them. CDR3: CASSLVASEQYF. The CDR3 nucleotides read TGCGCCAGCAGCTTGGTTGCGAGCGAGCAGTACTTC. Full variable domain (rest looked up from reference TRBV5-1 and TRBJ2-7): KAGVTQTPRYLIKTRGQQVTLSCSPISGHRSVSWYQQTPGQGLQFLFEYFSETQRNKGNFPGRFSGRQFSNSRSEMNVSTLELGDSALYLCASSLVASEQYFGPGTRLTVT.

The rearrangement uses TRBV19 and TRBJ1-4; D is unresolved. Germline CDR1 LNHDA, CDR2 SQIVND (reference sequence). The CDR3 loop spans 14 amino acids. Trimming stripped 3 bases from V and 7 bases from J, with 12 bases between. This CDR3 is CASSISVLSEKLFF. The CDR3 DNA reads TGTGCCAGTAGTATTTCAGTATTGAGTGAAAAACTGTTTTTT.

The rearrangement uses TRBV3-1 (or the pseudogene TRBV3-2) and TRBJ1-2; D gene uncertain. V lost 4 bases and J lost 3, with 12 bases in between. Germline assignment: CDR1 LGHDT and CDR2 YNNKEL (reference sequence). This CDR3 contains 14 residues. DNA for the CDR3: TGTGCCAGCAGCCCCGGAGGAAGGTACTATGGCTACACCTTC. It encodes CASSPGGRYYGYTF.

The J gene is TRBJ2-5, the V gene TRBV5-1, with 9 bases aligning to TRBD1. The ends lost 4 bases at V and 5 bases at J; junction bases unmatched: 12. CDR3 length: 16 amino acids. The V gene's germline CDR1 is SGHRS and CDR2 YFSETQ. The CDR3 DNA is TGCGCCAGCAGCCGGGCAGGGACAGGGCTATCCGAGACCCAGTACTTC. Translated, it gives CASSRAGTGLSETQYF.